These T cell receptor beta chains were read from a single sample in a study of T cells in Graves' hyperthyroidism and ophthalmopathy. TCRdb reanalysed the multiplex PCR reads using MiXCR and keeps one entry per CDR3 protein. The table includes around 580,000 distinct CDR3 sequences, approximately 15% detected once. The sample consisted of blood. The receptors come from a woman aged 18 to 35 with Graves' hyperthyroidism. Each CDR3 is given with its conserved first and last residue. Fields, in order: D gene, clone size, V gene, J gene, CDR3 DNA, CDR3 protein. D genes are given only for firm matches. Only some rows state a clone size, as once, few, many or a class for expanded clones.

.,many,TRBV28,TRBJ2-7,TGTGCCAGCACCCTTGGGGGGTATACCTACGAGCAGTACTTC,CASTLGGYTYEQYF
TRBD1,many,TRBV20-1,TRBJ1-1,TGCAGTGCCCCAGCCCTAACAGGGGACACTGAAGCTTTCTTT,CSAPALTGDTEAFF
.,few,TRBV3-1,TRBJ2-3,TGTGCCAGCAGCCAAGACAGTAGCAGCACAGATACGCAGTATTTT,CASSQDSSSTDTQYF
TRBD2,many,TRBV20-1,TRBJ2-3,TGCAGTGCTAGACACTCTAGCGGGGGGGCCCTAGGAAGGGGGCCGCAGTATTTT,CSARHSSGGALGRGPQYF
.,many,TRBV9,TRBJ2-5,TGTGCCAGCAGCGGCCTCAGGGGTCAAGAGACCCAGTACTTC,CASSGLRGQETQYF
.,.,TRBV6-1,TRBJ1-2,TGTGCCAGCAGGGGCGGATTCGACTATGGCTACACCTTC,CASRGGFDYGYTF
TRBD1,few,TRBV5-8,TRBJ1-2,TGTGCCAGCAGCTCCTCACAGGGGGACTATGGCTACACCTTC,CASSSSQGDYGYTF
TRBD2,many,TRBV2,TRBJ2-3,TGTGCCAGCGGTCGGGCGGGAGTAACAGATACGCAGTATTTT,CASGRAGVTDTQYF
TRBD1,many,TRBV6-2/TRBV6-3,TRBJ1-5,TGTGCCAGCAGTTACGTCCCTTTAGACAGGGAGGCCAATCAGCCCCAGCATTTT,CASSYVPLDREANQPQHF
TRBD1,many,TRBV20-1,TRBJ2-1,TGCAGCCTCCGGGACAGGGTATACAATGAGCAGTTCTTC,CSLRDRVYNEQFF
.,many,TRBV12-3/TRBV12-4,TRBJ2-3,TGTGCCAGCAGTGCCGGACAGACTAGCACAGATACGCAGTATTTT,CASSAGQTSTDTQYF
.,few,TRBV27,TRBJ1-1,TGTGCCAGCAGTTTATCTTCCTCAGGGTACACTGAAGCTTTCTTT,CASSLSSSGYTEAFF
TRBD2,.,TRBV10-2,TRBJ2-1,TGCGCCAGCAGTGAAGCAGCGGGATCACAGTTCTTC,CASSEAAGSQFF
.,.,TRBV5-4,TRBJ2-2,TGTGCCAGCAGCTTCCAGAGAACCGGGGAGCTGTTTTTT,CASSFQRTGELFF
.,few,TRBV5-1,TRBJ2-7,TGCGCCAGCAGCTTGGGGGGCAGCCGATCCTCCTACGAGCAGTACTTC,CASSLGGSRSSYEQYF
.,many,TRBV20-1,TRBJ2-3,TGCAGTGCACCCACTAGAGCCACTACCTATACGCAGTATTTT,CSAPTRATTYTQYF
TRBD2,.,TRBV19,TRBJ2-1,TGTGCCAGTAGTATGACTAGCGGCAATGAGCAGTTCTTC,CASSMTSGNEQFF
.,many,TRBV20-1,TRBJ1-1,TGCAGTGCTAGGGAGGTTATGAACACTGAAGCTTTCTTT,CSAREVMNTEAFF
TRBD1,once,TRBV18,TRBJ2-3,TGTGCCAGCTCACCTTTGGGACAGGGGTTAACAGTTACGCAGTATTTT,CASSPLGQGLTVTQYF
TRBD2,many,TRBV4-3,TRBJ2-7,TGCGCCAGCAGCCCCCGGGCTAGCGGCTACGAGCAGTACTTC,CASSPRASGYEQYF
.,.,TRBV3-1,TRBJ2-2,TGTGCCAGCAGACATACAGGAACCGGGGAGCTGTTTTTT,CASRHTGTGELFF
.,many,TRBV5-6,TRBJ2-7,TGTGCCAGCAGAGAAGCGGGACAGAGTACCTACGAGCAGTACTTC,CASREAGQSTYEQYF
TRBD2,few,TRBV20-1,TRBJ2-1,TGCAGTGCTAGCCTTTTAGCGGGAGGGCCGAGCAATGAGCAGTTCTTC,CSASLLAGGPSNEQFF
.,many,TRBV18,TRBJ1-5,TGTGCCAGCTCACGAGGGGGGGATCAGCCCCAGCATTTT,CASSRGGDQPQHF